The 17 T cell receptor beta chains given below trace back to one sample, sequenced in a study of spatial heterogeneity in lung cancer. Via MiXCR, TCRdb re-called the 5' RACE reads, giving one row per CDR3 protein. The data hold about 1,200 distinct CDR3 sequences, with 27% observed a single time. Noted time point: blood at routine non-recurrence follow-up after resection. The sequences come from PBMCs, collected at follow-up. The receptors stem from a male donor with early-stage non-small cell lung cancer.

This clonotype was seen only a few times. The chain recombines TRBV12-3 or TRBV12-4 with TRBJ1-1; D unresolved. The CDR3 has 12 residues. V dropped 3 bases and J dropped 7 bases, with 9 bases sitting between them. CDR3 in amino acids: CASSLGLNEAFF. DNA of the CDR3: TGTGCCAGCAGTTTGGGTCTAAATGAAGCTTTCTTT.

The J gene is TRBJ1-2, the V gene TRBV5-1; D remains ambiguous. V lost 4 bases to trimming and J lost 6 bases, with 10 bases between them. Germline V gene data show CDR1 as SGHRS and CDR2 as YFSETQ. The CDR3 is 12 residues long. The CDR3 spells CASSRTLDGYTF. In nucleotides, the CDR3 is TGCGCCAGCAGCCGCACCCTGGATGGCTACACCTTC.

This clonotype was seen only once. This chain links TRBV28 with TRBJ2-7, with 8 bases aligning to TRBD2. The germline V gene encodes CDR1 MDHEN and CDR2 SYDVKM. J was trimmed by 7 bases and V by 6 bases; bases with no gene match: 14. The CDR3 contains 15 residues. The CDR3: CASSPHSGTPREQYF. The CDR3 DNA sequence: TGTGCCAGCAGCCCTCATAGCGGGACCCCTCGGGAGCAGTACTTC.

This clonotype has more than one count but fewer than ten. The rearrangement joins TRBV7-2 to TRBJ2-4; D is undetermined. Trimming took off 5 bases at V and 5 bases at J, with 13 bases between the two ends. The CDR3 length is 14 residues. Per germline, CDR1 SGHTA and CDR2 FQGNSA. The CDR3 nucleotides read TGTGCCAGCAGCCGACCTTGGCCCCAAAACATTCAGTACTTC. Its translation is CASSRPWPQNIQYF. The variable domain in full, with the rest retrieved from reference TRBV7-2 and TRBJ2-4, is GAGVSQSPSNKVTEKGKDVELRCDPISGHTALYWYRQSLGQGLEFLIYFQGNSAPDKSGLPSDRFSAERTGGSVSTLTIQRTQQEDSAVYLCASSRPWPQNIQYFGAGTRLSVL.

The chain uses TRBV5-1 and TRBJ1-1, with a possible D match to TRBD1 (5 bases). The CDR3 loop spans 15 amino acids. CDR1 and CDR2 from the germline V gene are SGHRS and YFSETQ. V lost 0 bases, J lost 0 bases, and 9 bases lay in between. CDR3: CASSLAGGMNTEAFF. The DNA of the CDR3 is TGCGCCAGCAGCTTGGCTGGGGGTATGAACACTGAAGCTTTCTTT.

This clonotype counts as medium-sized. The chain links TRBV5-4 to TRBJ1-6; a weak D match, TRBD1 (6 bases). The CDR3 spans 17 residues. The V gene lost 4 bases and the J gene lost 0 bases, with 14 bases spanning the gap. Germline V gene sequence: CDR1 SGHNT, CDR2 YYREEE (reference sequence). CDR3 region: CASSNDRFSSYNSPLHF. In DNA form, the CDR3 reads TGTGCCAGCAGCAATGACAGGTTTAGCTCCTATAATTCACCCCTCCACTTT.

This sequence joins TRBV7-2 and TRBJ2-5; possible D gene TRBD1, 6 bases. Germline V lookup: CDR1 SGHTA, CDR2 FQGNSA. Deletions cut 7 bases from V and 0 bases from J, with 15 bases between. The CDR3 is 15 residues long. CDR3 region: CASNRGTLYQETQYF. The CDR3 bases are TGTGCCAGCAACCGAGGGACACTGTACCAAGAGACCCAGTACTTC.

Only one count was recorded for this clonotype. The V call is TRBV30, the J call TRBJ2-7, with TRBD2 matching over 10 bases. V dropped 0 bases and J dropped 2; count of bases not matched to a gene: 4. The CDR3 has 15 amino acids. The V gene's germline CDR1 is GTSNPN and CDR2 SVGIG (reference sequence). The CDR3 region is CAWSVWLAGAYEQYF. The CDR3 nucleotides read TGTGCCTGGAGTGTATGGCTAGCGGGAGCCTACGAGCAGTACTTC.

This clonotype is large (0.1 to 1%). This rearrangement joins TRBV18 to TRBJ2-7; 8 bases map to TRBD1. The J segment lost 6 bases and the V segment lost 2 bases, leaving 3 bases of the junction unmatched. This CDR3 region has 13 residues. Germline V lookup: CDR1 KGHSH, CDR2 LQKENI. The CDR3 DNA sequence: TGTGCCAGCTCACCAGACAGGGGCTCCGAGCAGTACTTC. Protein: CASSPDRGSEQYF.

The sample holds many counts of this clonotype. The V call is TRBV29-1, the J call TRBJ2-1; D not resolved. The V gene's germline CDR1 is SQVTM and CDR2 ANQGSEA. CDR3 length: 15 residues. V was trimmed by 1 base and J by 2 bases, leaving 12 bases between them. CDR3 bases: TGCAGCGTTGAAGGGTTTACGTGGGCCTACAATGAGCAGTTCTTC. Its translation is CSVEGFTWAYNEQFF.

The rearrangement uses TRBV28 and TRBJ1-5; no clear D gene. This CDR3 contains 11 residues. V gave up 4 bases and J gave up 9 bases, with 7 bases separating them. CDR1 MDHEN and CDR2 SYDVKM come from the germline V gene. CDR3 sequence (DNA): TGTGCCAGCAGTTCCCTCGCGCCCCAGCATTTT. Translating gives CASSSLAPQHF.

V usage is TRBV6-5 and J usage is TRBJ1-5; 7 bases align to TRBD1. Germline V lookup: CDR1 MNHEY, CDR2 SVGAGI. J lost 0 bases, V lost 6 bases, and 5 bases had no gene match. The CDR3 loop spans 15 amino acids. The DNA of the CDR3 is TGTGCCAGCAGACGACAGGGCGGTAGCAATCAGCCCCAGCATTTT. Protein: CASRRQGGSNQPQHF.

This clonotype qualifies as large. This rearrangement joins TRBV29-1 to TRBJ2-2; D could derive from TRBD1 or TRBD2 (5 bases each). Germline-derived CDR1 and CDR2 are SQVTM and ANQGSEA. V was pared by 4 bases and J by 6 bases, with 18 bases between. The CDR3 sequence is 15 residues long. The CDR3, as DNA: TGCAGCGTTGTGGGGGACCAGGGAGTCGCCGGGGAGCTGTTTTTT. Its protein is CSVVGDQGVAGELFF.

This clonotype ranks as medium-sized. The CDR3 loop is CASSPPQTNQPQHF. In DNA, the CDR3 is TGTGCCAGCAGTCCACCCCAGACCAATCAGCCCCAGCATTTT. V and J are TRBV6-2 or TRBV6-3 and TRBJ1-5; D uncertain. This CDR3 is built from 14 residues. CDR1 is MNHEY and CDR2 is SVGEGT in the germline V gene. V shed 5 bases and J shed 3 bases, with 11 bases lying between them.

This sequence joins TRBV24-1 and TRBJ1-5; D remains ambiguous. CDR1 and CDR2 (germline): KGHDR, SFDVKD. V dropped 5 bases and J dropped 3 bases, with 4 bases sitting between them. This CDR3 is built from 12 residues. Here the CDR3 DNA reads TGTGCCACCAGTGCCTCCAATCAGCCCCAGCATTTT. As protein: CATSASNQPQHF.

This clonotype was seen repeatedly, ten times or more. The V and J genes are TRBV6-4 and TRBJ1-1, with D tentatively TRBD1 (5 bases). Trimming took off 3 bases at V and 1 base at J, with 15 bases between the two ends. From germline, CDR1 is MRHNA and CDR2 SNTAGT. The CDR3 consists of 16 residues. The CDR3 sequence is CASSEELGLGNTEAFF. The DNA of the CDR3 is TGTGCCAGCAGTGAGGAACTGGGGCTCGGGAACACTGAAGCTTTCTTT.

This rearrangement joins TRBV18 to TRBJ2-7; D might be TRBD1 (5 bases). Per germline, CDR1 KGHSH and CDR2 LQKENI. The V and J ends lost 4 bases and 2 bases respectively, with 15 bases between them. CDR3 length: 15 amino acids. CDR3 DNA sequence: TGTGCCAGCTCACTGGGGCTTACCGTAGCCTACGAGCAGTACTTC. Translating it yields CASSLGLTVAYEQYF. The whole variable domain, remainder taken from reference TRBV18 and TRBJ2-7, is NAGVMQNPRHLVRRRGQEARLRCSPMKGHSHVYWYRQLPEEGLKFMVYLQKENIIDESGMPKERFSAEFPKEGPSILRIQQVVRGDSAAYFCASSLGLTVAYEQYFGPGTRLTVT.